This T cell receptor beta chain appears in the sequencing data of a study of shared clonotypes between healthy human individuals. Clones were read by immunoSEQ multiplex PCR, and TCRdb kept only the in-frame ones, dropping some. In the table there are around 120,000 clones, just over 65% of which are singletons. Findings of the study overall: A limitation of the genetic and exposure-history diversity represented arose from few donors. Sampling involved blood alone; tissue repertoires likely differ.

To note about this clone: What it binds is unknown.

The TCR sequence derives from a woman aged 25-40 years in good health. The specimen was memory CD8+ T cells sorted from blood. Stated subset: CD45RO+ cells pooled with CCR7-negative TemRA cells.

The CDR3 sequence: CASSSRRFRLGNNQPQHF. CDR3 DNA sequence: TGTGCCAGCAGTTCCCGGAGATTCAGACTAGGTAACAATCAGCCCCAGCATTTT. The chain links TRBV28 to TRBJ1-5, with no clear D. Germline lookup yields CDR1 MDHEN and CDR2 SYDVKM. The CDR3 consists of 18 residues. V was clipped by 4 bases and J by 3 bases, with 22 bases between them.